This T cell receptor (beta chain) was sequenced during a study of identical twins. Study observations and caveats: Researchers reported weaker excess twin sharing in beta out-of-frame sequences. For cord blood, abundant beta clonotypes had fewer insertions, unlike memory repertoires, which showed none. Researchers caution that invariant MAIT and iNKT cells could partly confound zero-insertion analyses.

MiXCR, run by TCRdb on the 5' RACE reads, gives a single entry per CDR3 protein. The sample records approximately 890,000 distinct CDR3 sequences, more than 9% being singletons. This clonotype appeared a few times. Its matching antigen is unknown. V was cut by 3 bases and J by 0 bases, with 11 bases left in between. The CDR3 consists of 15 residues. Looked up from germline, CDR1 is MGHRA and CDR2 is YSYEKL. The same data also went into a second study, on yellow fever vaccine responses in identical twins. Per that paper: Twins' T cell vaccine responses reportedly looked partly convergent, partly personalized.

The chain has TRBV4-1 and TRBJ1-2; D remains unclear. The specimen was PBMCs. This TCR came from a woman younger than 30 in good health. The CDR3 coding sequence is TGCGCCAGCAGCCAGGATGGAGTAGCTAACTATGGCTACACCTTC. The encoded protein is CASSQDGVANYGYTF.